A selection of T cell receptor beta chains follows, all from one sample in a study of cytomegalovirus exposure and HLA in healthy donors. TCRdb's copy holds only in-frame clones and misses some; the assay was immunoSEQ multiplex PCR. The data show approximately 100,000 clones, 60% to 85% seen once. What was sequenced was PBMCs. Receptor source: a female donor in good health and CMV-seropositive. CDR3s include the opening cysteine and the closing phenylalanine or tryptophan. The order of the fields is J gene, clone size, V gene, CDR3 protein. Size is omitted from some rows. Given values are once, few, many or a class for expanded clones.

TRBJ1-6	few	TRBV19	CASSIGNRGNSPLHF
TRBJ1-2	.	TRBV18	CASSPLGTENYGYTF
TRBJ2-7	.	TRBV5-1	CASSPPRVGGGEQYF
TRBJ1-2	.	TRBV19	CASTMRDIYGYTF
TRBJ1-2	once	TRBV28	CASRPTGGRTGYTF
TRBJ2-4	once	TRBV7-2	CASSLLAGDYKNIQYF
TRBJ1-2	.	TRBV28	CASIQTGFYGYTF
TRBJ2-3	.	TRBV29-1	CSVEDPSTSHFRDRDTDTQYF
TRBJ2-5	.	TRBV7-2	CASSPRTSGGGETQYF
TRBJ2-3	.	TRBV4-2	CASSQGTGGADTQYF
TRBJ2-1	few	TRBV5-1	CASSLAVTGNHEQFF
TRBJ1-2	.	TRBV10-3	CATTTGVNYGYTF
TRBJ1-1	.	TRBV19	CASSIGKRTGNTEAFF
TRBJ2-2	.	TRBV7-3	CASSPGTVNTGELFF
TRBJ2-1	.	TRBV5-1	CASSSGVSSGLDEQFF
TRBJ2-2	.	TRBV5-1	CASSLAVFSNTGELFF
TRBJ1-5	.	TRBV5-5	CASSLGLNQPQHF
TRBJ1-1	.	TRBV30	CAWSVWRTEAFF
TRBJ2-2	.	TRBV6-5	CASSYGRLGAGELFF
TRBJ1-3	few	TRBV15	CATSRDPKRSGTGGNTIYF
TRBJ2-5	.	TRBV5-1	CASSLDWGTGQYF
TRBJ1-2	.	TRBV10-1	CASSDSQGPPYGYTF
TRBJ2-4	.	TRBV28	CASSLGASGIRNIQYF
TRBJ1-2	.	TRBV5-4	CASSLQGAQANYGYTF
TRBJ2-3	few	TRBV25-1	CASGGDGSSTDTQYF
TRBJ1-3	.	TRBV19	CASSTGPSSGNTIYF
TRBJ2-3	.	TRBV6-1	CASSPTGLNTDTQYF
TRBJ2-2	.	TRBV5-1	CASRAGLDSFTGELFF
TRBJ2-2	.	TRBV5-4	CASSLRTSPANTGELFF
TRBJ1-2	.	TRBV6-5	CASRGQGANYGYTF
TRBJ2-2	few	TRBV19	CASSGGTSGGSGELFF
TRBJ1-1	.	TRBV11-2	CASSQLVEREAFF
TRBJ1-3	.	TRBV28	CASSSSPGQSSGNTIYF
TRBJ1-5	.	TRBV4-3	CASSQELTIGQPQHF
TRBJ2-7	.	TRBV5-1	CASSLVPGSYEQYF
TRBJ2-1	.	TRBV5-1	CASSFGGAGNEQFF
TRBJ1-1	.	TRBV2	CASSGWGQGAFF
TRBJ1-5	.	TRBV9	CASSVSGSNQPQHF
TRBJ2-7	.	TRBV5-1	CASSLDLAAEQYF
TRBJ1-4	.	TRBV20-1	CSAIKSRGLFF
TRBJ2-3	.	TRBV28	CASSLRGRGTDTQYF
TRBJ2-3	.	TRBV20-1	CSARSGTPQYF
TRBJ2-3	.	TRBV6-5	CASSLQRSSTDTQYF
TRBJ1-5	few	TRBV2	CASRRGQGLAGNQPQHF
TRBJ2-1	.	TRBV11-2	CASLPGRRNEQFF
TRBJ2-5	.	TRBV11-2	CASSSTSGRIGETQYF
TRBJ2-3	.	TRBV5-1	CASSFQGGTDTQYF
TRBJ1-4	few	TRBV7-9	CASSPRRQGSEKLFF
TRBJ2-3	.	TRBV9	CASSVDSGDTDTQYF
TRBJ2-1	.	TRBV28	CASSFGGSYNEQFF
TRBJ1-5	.	TRBV30	CASEVDRVNQPQHF
TRBJ2-2	.	TRBV7-6	CASSPGQGRAGELFF
TRBJ2-7	.	TRBV5-1	CASSLELAGVDQQYF
TRBJ2-3	few	TRBV14	CASSQTRGSTDTQYF
TRBJ1-2	.	TRBV4-1	CASSQEGGQGRPGYTF
TRBJ2-7	.	TRBV5-4	CASSQKAGGPGEQYF
TRBJ2-1	.	TRBV4-2	CASSQEEGAYNEQFF
TRBJ2-3	once	TRBV30	CAWTRDSSSTDTQYF
TRBJ2-3	.	TRBV7-6	CASSLVSGGSTDTQYF
TRBJ2-7	.	TRBV19	CASSIELTYEQYF